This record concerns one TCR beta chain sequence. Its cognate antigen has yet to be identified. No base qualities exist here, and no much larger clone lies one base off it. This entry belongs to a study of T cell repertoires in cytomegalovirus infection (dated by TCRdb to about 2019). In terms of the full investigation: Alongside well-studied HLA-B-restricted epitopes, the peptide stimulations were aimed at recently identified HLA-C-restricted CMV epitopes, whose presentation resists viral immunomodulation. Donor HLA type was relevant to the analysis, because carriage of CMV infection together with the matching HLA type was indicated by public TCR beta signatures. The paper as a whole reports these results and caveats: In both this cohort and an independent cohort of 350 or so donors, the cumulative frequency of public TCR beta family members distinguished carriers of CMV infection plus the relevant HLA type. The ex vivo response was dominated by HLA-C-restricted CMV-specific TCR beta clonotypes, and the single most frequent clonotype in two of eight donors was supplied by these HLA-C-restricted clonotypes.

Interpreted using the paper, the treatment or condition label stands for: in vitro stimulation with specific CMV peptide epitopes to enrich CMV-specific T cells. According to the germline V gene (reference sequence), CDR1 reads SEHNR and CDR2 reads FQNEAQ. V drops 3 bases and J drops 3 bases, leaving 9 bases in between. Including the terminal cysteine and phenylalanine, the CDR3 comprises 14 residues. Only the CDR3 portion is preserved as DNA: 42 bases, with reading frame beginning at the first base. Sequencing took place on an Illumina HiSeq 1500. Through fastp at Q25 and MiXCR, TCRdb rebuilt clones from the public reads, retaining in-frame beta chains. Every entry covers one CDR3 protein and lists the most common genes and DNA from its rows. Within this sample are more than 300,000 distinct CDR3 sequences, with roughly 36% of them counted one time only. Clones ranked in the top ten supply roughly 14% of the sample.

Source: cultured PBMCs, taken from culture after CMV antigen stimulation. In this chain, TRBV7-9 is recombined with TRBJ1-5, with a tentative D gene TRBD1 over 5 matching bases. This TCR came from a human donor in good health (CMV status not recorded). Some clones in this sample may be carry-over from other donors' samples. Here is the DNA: TGTGCCAGCAGCTTCCCAGGGAACAATCAGCCCCAGCATTTT. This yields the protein CASSFPGNNQPQHF.